This TCR beta chain was sequenced during a study of CD8 T cells in Susac syndrome. RNA totalling roughly 0.45 to 1 ug underwent reverse transcription with random hexamers. The amplification used immunoSEQ multiplex PCR on TCR beta CDR3; it spanned 54 Vbeta and 13 Jbeta. TCRdb recomputed calls from the immunoSEQ multiplex PCR reads with MiXCR, one row per CDR3 protein. The sample holds tens of thousands of distinct CDR3 sequences, approximately 94% seen once. V lost 6 bases, J lost 6 bases, and 23 bases lay in between. Germline V gene lookup returns CDR1 SGHAT and CDR2 FQNNGV. The CDR3 has 17 amino acids.

This sequence was found in a human donor with multiple sclerosis. The gene calls are TRBV11-2 and TRBJ2-2; D might be TRBD1 (5 bases). Sequencing was performed on CD8+ T cells from PBMCs. The CDR3 is CASRSSQGLSPAGELFF. CDR3 nucleotide sequence: TGTGCCAGCAGATCAAGCCAGGGTTTGAGCCCGGCCGGGGAGCTGTTTTTT.